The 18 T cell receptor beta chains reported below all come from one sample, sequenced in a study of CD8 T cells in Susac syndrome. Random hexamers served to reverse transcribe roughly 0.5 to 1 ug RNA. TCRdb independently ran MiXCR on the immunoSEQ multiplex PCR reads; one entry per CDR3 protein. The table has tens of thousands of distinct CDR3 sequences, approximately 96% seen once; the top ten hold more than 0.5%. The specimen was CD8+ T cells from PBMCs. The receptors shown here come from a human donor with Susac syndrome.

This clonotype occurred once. The CDR3 coding sequence is TGTGCCAGCAGTTCCCCCGGGACTAAAGCTTTCTTT. Translating it yields CASSSPGTKAFF. The chain carries TRBV6-5 and TRBJ1-1, with D perhaps TRBD1 (5 bases). From germline, CDR1 is MNHEY and CDR2 SVGAGI. This CDR3 has 12 residues. V was shortened by 4 bases and J by 9 bases, with 12 bases between the two germline ends.

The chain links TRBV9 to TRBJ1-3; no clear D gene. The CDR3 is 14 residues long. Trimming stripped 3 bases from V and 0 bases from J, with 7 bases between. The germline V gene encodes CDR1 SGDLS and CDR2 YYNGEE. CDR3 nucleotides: TGTGCCAGCAGCGGATCTCACTCTGGAAACACCATATATTTT. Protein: CASSGSHSGNTIYF. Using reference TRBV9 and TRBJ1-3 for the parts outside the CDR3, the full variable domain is DSGVTQTPKHLITATGQRVTLRCSPRSGDLSVYWYQQSLDQGLQFLIQYYNGEERAKGNILERFSAQQFPDLHSELNLSSLELGDSALYFCASSGSHSGNTIYFGEGSWLTVV.

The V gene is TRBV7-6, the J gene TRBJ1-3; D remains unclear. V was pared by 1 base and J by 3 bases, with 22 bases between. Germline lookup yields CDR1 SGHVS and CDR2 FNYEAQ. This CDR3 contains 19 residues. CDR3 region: CASSLGMFRARRDGNTIYF. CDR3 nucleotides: TGTGCCAGCAGCTTAGGGATGTTTCGGGCTCGGCGGGATGGAAACACCATATATTTT.

The CDR3 protein is CAWRKGGGMNTEAFF. The CDR3 coding sequence is TGTGCCTGGAGAAAGGGCGGGGGTATGAACACTGAAGCTTTCTTT. This sequence joins TRBV30 and TRBJ1-1, with TRBD1 as a possible D gene (5 bases). Germline V gene sequence: CDR1 GTSNPN, CDR2 SVGIG (reference sequence). CDR3 length: 15 residues. V lost 3 bases and J lost 0, with 14 bases in between.

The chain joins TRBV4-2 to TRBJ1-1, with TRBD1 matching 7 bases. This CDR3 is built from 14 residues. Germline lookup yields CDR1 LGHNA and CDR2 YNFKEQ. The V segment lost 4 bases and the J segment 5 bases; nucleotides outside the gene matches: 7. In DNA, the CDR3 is TGTGCCAGCAGCCGGGAGAGGGGGCGGACTGAAGCTTTCTTT. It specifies CASSRERGRTEAFF.

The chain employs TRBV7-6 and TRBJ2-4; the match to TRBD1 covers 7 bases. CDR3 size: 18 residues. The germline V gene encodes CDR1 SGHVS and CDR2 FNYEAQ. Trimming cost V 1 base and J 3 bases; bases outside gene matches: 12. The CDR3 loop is CASSLGLARGTDKNIQYF. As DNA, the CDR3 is TGTGCCAGCAGCTTAGGCTTAGCCAGAGGGACAGACAAAAACATTCAGTACTTC.

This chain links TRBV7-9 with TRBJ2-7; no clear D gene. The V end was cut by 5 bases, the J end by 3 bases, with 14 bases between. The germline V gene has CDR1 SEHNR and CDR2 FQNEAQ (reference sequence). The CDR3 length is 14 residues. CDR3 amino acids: CASSLTDGLYEQYF. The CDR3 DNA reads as TGTGCCAGCAGCCTTACGGACGGCCTCTACGAGCAGTACTTC.

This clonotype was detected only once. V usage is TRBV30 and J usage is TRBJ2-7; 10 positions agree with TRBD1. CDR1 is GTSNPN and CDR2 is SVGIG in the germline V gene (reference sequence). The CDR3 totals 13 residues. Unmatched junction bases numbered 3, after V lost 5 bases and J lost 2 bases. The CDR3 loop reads CAWEGQGAYEQYF. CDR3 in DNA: TGTGCCTGGGAAGGACAGGGGGCCTACGAGCAGTACTTC.

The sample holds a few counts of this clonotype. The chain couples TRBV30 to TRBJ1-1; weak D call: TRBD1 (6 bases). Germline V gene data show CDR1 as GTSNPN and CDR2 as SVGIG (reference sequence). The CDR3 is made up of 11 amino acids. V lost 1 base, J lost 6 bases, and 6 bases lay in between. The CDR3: CAWSGGPEAFF. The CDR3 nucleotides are TGTGCCTGGAGTGGGGGGCCTGAAGCTTTCTTT.

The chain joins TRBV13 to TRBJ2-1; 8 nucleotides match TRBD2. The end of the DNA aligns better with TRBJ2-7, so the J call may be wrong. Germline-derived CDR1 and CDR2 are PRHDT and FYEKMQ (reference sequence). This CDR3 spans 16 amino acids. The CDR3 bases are TGTGCCAGCAGCTTCTCTCGATTAGCGGGGTTTAGTGAGCAGTACTTC. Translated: CASSFSRLAGFSEQYF.

In DNA, the CDR3 is TGTGCCAGCAGTGCTACAGGGTGGGATACGCAGTATTTT. Its protein is CASSATGWDTQYF. This sequence joins TRBV12-3 or TRBV12-4 and TRBJ2-3, with D possibly TRBD1 on 6 matching bases. V lost 5 bases and J 6 bases, leaving 12 bases between the germline ends. The CDR3 length is 13 residues.

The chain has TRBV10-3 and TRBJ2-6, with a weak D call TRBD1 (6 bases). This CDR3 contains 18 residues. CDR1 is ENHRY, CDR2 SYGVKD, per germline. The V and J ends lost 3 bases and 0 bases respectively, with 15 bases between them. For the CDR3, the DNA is TGTGCCATCAGTGACGAAGGGCAGGGGTACTCTGGGGCCAACGTCCTGACTTTC. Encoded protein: CAISDEGQGYSGANVLTF.

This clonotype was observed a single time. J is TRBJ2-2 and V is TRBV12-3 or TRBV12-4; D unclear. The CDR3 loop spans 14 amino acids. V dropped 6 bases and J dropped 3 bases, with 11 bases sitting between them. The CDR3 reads CASSPPDYTGELFF. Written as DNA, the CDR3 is TGTGCCAGCAGCCCGCCCGATTACACCGGGGAGCTGTTTTTT.

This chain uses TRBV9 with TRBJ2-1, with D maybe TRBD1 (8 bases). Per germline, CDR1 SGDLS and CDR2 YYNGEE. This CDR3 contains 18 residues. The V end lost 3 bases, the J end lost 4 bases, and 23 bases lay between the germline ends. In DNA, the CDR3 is TGTGCCAGCAGCGGCCTAGGACAGGGAGGGAACCTGTACAATGAGCAGTTCTTC. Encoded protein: CASSGLGQGGNLYNEQFF.

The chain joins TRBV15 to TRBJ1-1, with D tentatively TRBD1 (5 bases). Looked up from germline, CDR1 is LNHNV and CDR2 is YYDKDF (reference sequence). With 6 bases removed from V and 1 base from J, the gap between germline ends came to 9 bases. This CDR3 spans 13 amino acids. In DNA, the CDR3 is TGTGCCACCAGGGGGGATGGGAACACTGAAGCTTTCTTT. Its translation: CATRGDGNTEAFF.

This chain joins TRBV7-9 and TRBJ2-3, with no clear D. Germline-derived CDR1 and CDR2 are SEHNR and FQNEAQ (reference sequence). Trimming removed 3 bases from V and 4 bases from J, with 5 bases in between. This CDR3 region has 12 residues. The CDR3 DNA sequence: TGTGCCAGCAGCTTTCTCGCAGATACGCAGTATTTT. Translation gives CASSFLADTQYF.

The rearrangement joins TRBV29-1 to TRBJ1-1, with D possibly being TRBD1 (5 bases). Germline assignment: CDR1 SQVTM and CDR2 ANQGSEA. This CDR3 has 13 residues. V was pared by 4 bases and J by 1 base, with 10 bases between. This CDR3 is CSVGTGPNTEAFF. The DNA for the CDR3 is TGCAGCGTTGGTACAGGCCCGAACACTGAAGCTTTCTTT.

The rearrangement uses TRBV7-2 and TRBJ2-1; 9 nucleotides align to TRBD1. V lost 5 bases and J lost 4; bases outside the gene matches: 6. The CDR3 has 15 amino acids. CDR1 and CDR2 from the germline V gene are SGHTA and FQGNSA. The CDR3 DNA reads TGTGCCAGCAGCCTCGGGACAGGGCAATACAATGAGCAGTTCTTC. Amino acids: CASSLGTGQYNEQFF.